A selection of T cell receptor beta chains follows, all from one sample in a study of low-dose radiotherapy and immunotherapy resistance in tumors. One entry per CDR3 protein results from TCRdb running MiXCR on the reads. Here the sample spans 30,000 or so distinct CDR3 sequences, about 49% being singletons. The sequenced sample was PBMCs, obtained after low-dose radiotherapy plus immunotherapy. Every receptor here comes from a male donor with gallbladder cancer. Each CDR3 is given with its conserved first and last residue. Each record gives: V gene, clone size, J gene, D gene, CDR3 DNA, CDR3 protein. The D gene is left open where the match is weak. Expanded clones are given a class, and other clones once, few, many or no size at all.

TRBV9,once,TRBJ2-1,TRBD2,TGTGCCAGCAGCGTGTCTAGCGGGGACGATGAGCAGTTCTTC,CASSVSSGDDEQFF
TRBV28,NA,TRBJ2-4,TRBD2,TGTGCCAGCAGTAGGACTAGCGGGAGGGCCGCGACCAAAAACATTCAGTACTTC,CASSRTSGRAATKNIQYF
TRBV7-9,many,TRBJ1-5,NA,TGTGCCAGCAGCTCACGGGGGTGGAGGAGCAATCAGCCCCAGCATTTT,CASSSRGWRSNQPQHF
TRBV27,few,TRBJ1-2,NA,TGTGCCAGCAGTCGCGGGACCTCGGGAAACTATGGCTACACCTTC,CASSRGTSGNYGYTF
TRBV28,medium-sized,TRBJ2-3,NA,TGTGCCAGCAGCTCGTCCCGGGAGTACTCATCAGATACGCAGTATTTT,CASSSSREYSSDTQYF
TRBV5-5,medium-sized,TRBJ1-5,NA,TGCGCCAGCAGCTTAACGGGGACCAGGGATCAGCCCCAGCATTTT,CASSLTGTRDQPQHF
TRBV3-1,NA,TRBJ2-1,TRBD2,TGTGCCAGCAGCCAAGTGGATAGCGGGAGGGCCTTAATTTTC,CASSQVDSGRALIF
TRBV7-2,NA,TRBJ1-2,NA,TGTGCCAGCAGCTTAGCTCCAGGGCAATATGGCTACACCTTC,CASSLAPGQYGYTF
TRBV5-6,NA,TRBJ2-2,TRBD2,TGTGCCAGCAGCCCGAGCGGGGGTACCGGGGAGCTGTTTTTT,CASSPSGGTGELFF
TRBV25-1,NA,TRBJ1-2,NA,TGTGCCAGCAGTGAACCGGGCCAATCGTGGCGCTACACCTTC,CASSEPGQSWRYTF
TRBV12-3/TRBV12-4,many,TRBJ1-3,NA,TGTGCCAGCAGTCTCGCCCCAGGAAACTCTGGAAACACCATATATTTT,CASSLAPGNSGNTIYF
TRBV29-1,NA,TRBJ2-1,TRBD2,TGCAGCTCCACGCGAGCAGCGGGAGATAGGGAGCAGTTCTTC,CSSTRAAGDREQFF
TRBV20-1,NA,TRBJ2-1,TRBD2,TGCAGTGCTAGAGATCTACTGCGGGGGGGCACCTACAATGAGCAGTTCTTC,CSARDLLRGGTYNEQFF
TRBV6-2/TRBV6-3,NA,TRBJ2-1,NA,TGTGCCAGCAGGGAAACTTGGAGTGAGCAGTTCTTC,CASRETWSEQFF
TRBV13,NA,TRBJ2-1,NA,TGTGCCAGCAGCTTAGCAACGGGAAGATACAATGAGCAGTTCTTC,CASSLATGRYNEQFF
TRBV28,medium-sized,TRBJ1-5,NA,TGTGCCAGCACAATCCAAGGGGTTCAGCCCCAGCATTTT,CASTIQGVQPQHF
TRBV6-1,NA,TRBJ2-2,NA,TGTGCCAGCAGTCCTAGACTAGGCCCTGGGGAGCTGTTTTTT,CASSPRLGPGELFF
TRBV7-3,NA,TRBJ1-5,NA,TGTGCCAGCAGTTTGAGCTTTCCCTATCAGCCCCAGCATTTT,CASSLSFPYQPQHF
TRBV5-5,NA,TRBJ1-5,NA,TGTGCCAGCAGCTTGGCAGGGATAGGCAATCAGCCCCAGCATTTT,CASSLAGIGNQPQHF
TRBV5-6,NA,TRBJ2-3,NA,TGTGCCAGCAGCTTGGGGGCAGGCACAGATACGCAGTATTTT,CASSLGAGTDTQYF
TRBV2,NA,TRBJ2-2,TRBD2,TGTGCCAGCAGAGGACTAGCGGGGGGGAACACCGGGGAGCTGTTTTTT,CASRGLAGGNTGELFF
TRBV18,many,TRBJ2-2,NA,TGTGCCAGCTCACAAGGACAGACCACCGGGGAGCTGTTTTTT,CASSQGQTTGELFF
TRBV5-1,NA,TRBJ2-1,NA,TGCGCCAGCAGTTATGCTAGCGAGAACAATGAGCAGTTCTTC,CASSYASENNEQFF
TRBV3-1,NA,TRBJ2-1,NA,TGTGCCAGCAGCCTGCAAGAGTCCGAAAAGGGGCGCAATGAGCAGTTCTTC,CASSLQESEKGRNEQFF
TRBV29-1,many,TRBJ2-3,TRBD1,TGCAGCGTTGGGACAGGGGCCGACACAGATACGCAGTATTTT,CSVGTGADTDTQYF
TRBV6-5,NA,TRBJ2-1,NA,TGTGCCAGCAGCCGTCCGGACCTTGCCTACAATGAGCAGTTCTTC,CASSRPDLAYNEQFF
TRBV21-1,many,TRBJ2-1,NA,TGTGCCAGCACCCAAAGAAACTACGGCGGGGGGCAGTTCTTC,CASTQRNYGGGQFF
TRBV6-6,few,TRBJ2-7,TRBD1,TGTGCCAGCAGTACGGGACAGGGGGCGTACGAGCAGTACTTC,CASSTGQGAYEQYF
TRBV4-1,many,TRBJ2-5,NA,TGCGCCAGCAGCCGATCACCGACTCAATATGCGGAGACCCAGTACTTC,CASSRSPTQYAETQYF